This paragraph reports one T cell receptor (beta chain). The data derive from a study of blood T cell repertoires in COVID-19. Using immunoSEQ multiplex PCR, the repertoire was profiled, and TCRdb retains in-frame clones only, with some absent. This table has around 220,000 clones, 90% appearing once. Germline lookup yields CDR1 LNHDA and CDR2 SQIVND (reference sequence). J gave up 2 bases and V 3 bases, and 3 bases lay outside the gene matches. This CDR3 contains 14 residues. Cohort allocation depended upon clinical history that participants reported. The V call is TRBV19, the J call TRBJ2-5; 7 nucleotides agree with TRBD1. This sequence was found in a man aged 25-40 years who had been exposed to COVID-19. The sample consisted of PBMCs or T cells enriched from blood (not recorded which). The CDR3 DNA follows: TGTGCCAGTAGTATTACAGGGGATCAAGAGACCCAGTACTTC. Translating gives CASSITGDQETQYF. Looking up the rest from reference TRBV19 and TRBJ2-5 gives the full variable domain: DGGITQSPKYLFRKEGQNVTLSCEQNLNHDAMYWYRQDPGQGLRLIYYSQIVNDFQKGDIAEGYSVSREKKESFPLTVTSAQKNPTAFYLCASSITGDQETQYFGPGTRLLVL.